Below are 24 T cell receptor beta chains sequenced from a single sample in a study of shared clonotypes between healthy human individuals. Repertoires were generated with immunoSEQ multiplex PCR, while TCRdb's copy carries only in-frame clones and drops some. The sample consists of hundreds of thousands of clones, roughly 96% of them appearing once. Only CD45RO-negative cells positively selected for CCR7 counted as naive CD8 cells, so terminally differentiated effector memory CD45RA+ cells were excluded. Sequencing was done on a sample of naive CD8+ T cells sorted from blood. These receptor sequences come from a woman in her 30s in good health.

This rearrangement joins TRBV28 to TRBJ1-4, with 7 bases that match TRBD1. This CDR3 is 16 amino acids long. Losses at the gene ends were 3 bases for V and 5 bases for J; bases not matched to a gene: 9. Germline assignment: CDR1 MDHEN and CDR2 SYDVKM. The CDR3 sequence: CASSLAYRGGNEKLFF. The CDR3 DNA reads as TGTGCCAGCAGTTTGGCCTACAGGGGCGGCAATGAAAAACTGTTTTTT.

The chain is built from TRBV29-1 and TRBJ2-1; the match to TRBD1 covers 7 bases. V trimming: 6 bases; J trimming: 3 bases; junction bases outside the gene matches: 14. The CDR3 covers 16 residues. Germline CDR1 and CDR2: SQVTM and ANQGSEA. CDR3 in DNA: TGCAGCGTCGCACCTACAGGGGCTGGGGACTACAATGAGCAGTTCTTC. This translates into CSVAPTGAGDYNEQFF.

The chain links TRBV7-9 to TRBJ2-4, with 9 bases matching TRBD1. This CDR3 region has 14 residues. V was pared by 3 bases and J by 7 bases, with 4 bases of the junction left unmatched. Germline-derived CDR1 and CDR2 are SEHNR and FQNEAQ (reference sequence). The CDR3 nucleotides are TGTGCCAGCAGCTTGGACAGGGGAGGGAACATTCAGTACTTC. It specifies CASSLDRGGNIQYF.

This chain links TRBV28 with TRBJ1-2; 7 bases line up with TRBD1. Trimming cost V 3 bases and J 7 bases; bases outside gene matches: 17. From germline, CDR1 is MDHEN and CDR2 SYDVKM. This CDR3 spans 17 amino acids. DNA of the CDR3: TGTGCCAGCAGTTTGGGTGAACTGGGACAGTGGCAACGTGGCTACACCTTC. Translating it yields CASSLGELGQWQRGYTF.

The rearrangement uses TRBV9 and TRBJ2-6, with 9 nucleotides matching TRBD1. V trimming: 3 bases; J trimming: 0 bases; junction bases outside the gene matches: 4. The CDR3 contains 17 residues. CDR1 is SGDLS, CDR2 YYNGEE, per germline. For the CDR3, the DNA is TGTGCCAGCAGCGAAGGGACAGGGATCTCTGGGGCCAACGTCCTGACTTTC. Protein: CASSEGTGISGANVLTF.

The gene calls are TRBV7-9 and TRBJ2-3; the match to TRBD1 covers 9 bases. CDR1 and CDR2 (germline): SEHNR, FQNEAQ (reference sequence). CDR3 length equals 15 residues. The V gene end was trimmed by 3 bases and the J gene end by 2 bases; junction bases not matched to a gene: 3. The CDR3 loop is CASSLGQGLTDTQYF. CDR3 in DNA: TGTGCCAGCAGCTTGGGACAGGGCCTCACAGATACGCAGTATTTT.

As DNA, the CDR3 is TGTGCCAGCAGCGTAACCGGACAAACCCGAGATACGCAGTATTTT. Translating gives CASSVTGQTRDTQYF. This rearrangement joins TRBV9 to TRBJ2-3, with D possibly being TRBD1 (5 bases). This CDR3 is built from 15 residues. CDR1 and CDR2 from the germline V gene are SGDLS and YYNGEE. With 1 base removed from V and 5 bases from J, the gap between germline ends came to 14 bases.

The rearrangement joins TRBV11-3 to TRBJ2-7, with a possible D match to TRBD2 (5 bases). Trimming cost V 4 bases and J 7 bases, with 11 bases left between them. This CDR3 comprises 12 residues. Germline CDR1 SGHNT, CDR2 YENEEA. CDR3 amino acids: CASSSPGEEQYF. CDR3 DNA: TGTGCCAGCAGCTCCCCCGGGGAGGAGCAGTACTTC.

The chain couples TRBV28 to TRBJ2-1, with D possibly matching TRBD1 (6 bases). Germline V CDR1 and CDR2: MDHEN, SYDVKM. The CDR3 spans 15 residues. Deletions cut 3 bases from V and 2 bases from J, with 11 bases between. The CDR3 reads CASSFAGDTYNEQFF. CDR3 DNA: TGTGCCAGCAGTTTTGCCGGGGACACCTACAATGAGCAGTTCTTC.

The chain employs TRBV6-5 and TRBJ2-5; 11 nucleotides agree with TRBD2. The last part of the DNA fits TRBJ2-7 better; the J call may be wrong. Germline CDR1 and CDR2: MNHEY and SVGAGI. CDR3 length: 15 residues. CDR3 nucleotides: TGTGCCAGCAGTTTGACTAGCGGGACGACCTACGAGCAGTACTTC. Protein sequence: CASSLTSGTTYEQYF.

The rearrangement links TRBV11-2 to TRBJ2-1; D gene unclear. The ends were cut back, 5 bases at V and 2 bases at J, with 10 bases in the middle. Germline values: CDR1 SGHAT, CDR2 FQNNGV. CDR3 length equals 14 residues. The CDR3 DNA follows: TGTGCCAGCAGCCTGGATCGCCCCTACAATGAGCAGTTCTTC. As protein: CASSLDRPYNEQFF.

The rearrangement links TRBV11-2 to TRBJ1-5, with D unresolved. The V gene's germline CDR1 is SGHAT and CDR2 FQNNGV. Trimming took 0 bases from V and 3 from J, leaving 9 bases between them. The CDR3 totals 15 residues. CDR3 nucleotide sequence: TGTGCCAGCAGCTTAGATCCACAGCCCAATCAGCCCCAGCATTTT. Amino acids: CASSLDPQPNQPQHF.

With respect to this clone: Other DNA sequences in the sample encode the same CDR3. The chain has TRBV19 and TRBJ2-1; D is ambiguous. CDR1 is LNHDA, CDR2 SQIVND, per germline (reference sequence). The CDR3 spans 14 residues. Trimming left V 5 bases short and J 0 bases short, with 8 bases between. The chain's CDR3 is CASSLGSSYNEQFF. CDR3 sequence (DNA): TGTGCCAGTAGTCTTGGTAGCTCCTACAATGAGCAGTTCTTC.

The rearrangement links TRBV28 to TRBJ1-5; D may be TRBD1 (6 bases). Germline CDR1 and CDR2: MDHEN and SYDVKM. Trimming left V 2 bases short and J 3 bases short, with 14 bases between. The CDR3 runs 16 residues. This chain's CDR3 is CASSLRGWTDNQPQHF. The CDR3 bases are TGTGCCAGCAGTTTAAGGGGATGGACAGACAATCAGCCCCAGCATTTT.

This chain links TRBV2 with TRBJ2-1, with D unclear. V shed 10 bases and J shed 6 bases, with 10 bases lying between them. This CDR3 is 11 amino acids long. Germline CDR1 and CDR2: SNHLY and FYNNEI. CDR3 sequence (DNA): TGTGCCACACGGAGATCCAATGAGCAGTTCTTC. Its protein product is CATRRSNEQFF.

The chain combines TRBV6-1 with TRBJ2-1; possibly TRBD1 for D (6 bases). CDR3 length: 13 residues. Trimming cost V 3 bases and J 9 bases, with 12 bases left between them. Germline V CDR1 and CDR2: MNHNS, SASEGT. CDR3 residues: CASSEGTSSEQFF. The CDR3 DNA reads TGTGCCAGCAGTGAGGGGACAAGTAGTGAGCAGTTCTTC.

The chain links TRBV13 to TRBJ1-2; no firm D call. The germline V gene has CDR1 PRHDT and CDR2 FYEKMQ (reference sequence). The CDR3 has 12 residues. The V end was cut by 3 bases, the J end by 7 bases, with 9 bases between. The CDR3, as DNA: TGTGCCAGCAGCTTTTCTCCGAGTGGCTACACCTTC. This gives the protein CASSFSPSGYTF.

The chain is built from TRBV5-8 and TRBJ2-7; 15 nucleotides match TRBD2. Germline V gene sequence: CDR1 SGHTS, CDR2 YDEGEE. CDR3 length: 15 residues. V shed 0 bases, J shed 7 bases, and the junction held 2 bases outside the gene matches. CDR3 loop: CASSLGTSGREEQYF. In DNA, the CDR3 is TGTGCCAGCAGCTTGGGGACTAGCGGGAGGGAAGAGCAGTACTTC.

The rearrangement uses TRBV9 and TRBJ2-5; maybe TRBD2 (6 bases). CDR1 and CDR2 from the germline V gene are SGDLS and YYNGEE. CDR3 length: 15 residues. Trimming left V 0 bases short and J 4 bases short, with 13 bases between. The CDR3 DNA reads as TGTGCCAGCAGCGTAGAGAGCGGAGGGGTAGAGACCCAGTACTTC. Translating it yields CASSVESGGVETQYF.

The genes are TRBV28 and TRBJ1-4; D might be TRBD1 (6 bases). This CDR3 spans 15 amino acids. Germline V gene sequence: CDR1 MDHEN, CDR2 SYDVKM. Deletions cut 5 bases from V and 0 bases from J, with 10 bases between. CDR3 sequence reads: CASSPHRATNEKLFF. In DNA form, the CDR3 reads TGTGCCAGCAGTCCACACAGGGCAACTAATGAAAAACTGTTTTTT.

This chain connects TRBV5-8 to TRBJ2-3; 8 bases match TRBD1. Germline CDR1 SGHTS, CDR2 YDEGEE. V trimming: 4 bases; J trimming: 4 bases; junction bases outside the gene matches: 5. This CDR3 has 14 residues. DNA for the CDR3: TGTGCCAGCAGCCGGACAGGGTACCCAGATACGCAGTATTTT. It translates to CASSRTGYPDTQYF.

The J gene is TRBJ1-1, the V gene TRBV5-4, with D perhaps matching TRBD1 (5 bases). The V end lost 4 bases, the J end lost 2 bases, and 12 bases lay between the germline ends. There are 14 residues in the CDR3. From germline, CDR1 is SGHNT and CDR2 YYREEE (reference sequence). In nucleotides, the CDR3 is TGTGCCAGCAGCGAGCTTGACAGAAACACTGAAGCTTTCTTT. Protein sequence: CASSELDRNTEAFF.

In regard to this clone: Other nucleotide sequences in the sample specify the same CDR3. The CDR3 coding sequence is TGTGCCAGCAGCTTAGTAGATGAGCAGTTCTTC. Amino acid sequence: CASSLVDEQFF. The rearrangement links TRBV7-9 to TRBJ2-1; the D is unclear. CDR1 SEHNR and CDR2 FQNEAQ come from the germline V gene (reference sequence). The CDR3 consists of 11 residues. V gave up 1 base and J gave up 8 bases, with 3 bases separating them.

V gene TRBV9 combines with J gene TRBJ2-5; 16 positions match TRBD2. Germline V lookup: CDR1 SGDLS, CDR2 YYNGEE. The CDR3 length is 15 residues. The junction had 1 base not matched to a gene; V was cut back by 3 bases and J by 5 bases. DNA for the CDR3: TGTGCCAGCAGCGCGGGACTAGCGGGAGGGGAGACCCAGTACTTC. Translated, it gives CASSAGLAGGETQYF.